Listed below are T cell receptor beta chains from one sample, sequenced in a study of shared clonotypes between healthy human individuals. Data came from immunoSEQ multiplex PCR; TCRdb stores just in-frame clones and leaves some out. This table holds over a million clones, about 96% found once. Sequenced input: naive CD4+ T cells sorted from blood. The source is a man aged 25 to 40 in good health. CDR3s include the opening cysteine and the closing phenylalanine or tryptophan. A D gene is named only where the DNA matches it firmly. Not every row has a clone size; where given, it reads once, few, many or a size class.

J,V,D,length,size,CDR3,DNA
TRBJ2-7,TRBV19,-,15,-,CASSIVVRRADEQYF,TGTGCCAGTAGTATAGTCGTTCGAAGGGCCGACGAGCAGTACTTC
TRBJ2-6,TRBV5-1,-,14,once,CASATSSGANVLTF,TGCGCCAGCGCTACTAGCTCTGGGGCCAACGTCCTGACTTTC
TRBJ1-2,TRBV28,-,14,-,CASSLLLGSISYTF,TGTGCCAGCAGTTTACTGTTGGGCAGTATTAGCTACACCTTC
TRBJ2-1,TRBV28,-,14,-,CASSFRQVYNEQFF,TGTGCCAGCAGTTTTCGGCAGGTCTACAATGAGCAGTTCTTC
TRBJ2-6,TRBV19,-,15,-,CASSIQGTGANVLTF,TGTGCCAGTAGTATTCAGGGAACAGGGGCCAACGTCCTGACTTTC
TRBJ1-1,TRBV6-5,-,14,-,CASRIGRLNTEAFF,TGTGCCAGCCGTATCGGCAGACTGAACACTGAAGCTTTCTTT
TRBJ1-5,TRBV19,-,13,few,CASSPRGNQPQHF,TGTGCCAGTAGTCCCCGGGGAAATCAGCCCCAGCATTTT
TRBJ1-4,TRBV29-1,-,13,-,CSVERMTNEKLFF,TGCAGCGTTGAAAGGATGACTAATGAAAAACTGTTTTTT
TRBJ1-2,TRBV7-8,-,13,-,CASSFVDGYGYTF,TGTGCCAGCAGCTTTGTGGACGGATATGGCTACACCTTC
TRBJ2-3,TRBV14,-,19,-,CASSQATGGLRRRTDTQYF,TGTGCCAGCAGCCAAGCAACAGGGGGACTACGACGTCGAACAGATACGCAGTATTTT
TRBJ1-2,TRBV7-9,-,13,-,CASSLGVYYGYTF,TGTGCCAGCAGCTTAGGTGTTTACTATGGCTACACCTTC
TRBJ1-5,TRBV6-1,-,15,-,CASSIRLYSNQPQHF,TGTGCTTCCAGCATAAGGCTTTATAGCAATCAGCCCCAGCATTTT
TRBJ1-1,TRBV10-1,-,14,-,CASSDTAGGTEAFF,TGCGCCAGCAGTGATACGGCGGGGGGGACTGAAGCTTTCTTT
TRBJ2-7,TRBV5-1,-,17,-,CASSPWSLGPGRNEQYF,TGCGCCAGCAGCCCTTGGTCTCTGGGGCCAGGCAGGAACGAGCAGTACTTC
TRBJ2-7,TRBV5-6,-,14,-,CASSLVPGAYEQYF,TGTGCCAGCAGCTTGGTTCCAGGGGCCTACGAGCAGTACTTC
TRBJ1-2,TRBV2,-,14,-,CASSGSLGFQGYTF,TGTGCCAGCAGTGGGTCTCTGGGATTCCAGGGCTACACCTTC